These 16 T cell receptor beta chains came from one sample sequenced in a study of beta chain features in type 1 diabetes. The investigators reverse transcribed all of the isolated RNA, so they sequenced expressed TCRB transcripts. Clones were read by immunoSEQ multiplex PCR, and TCRdb kept only the in-frame ones, dropping some. Here the sample spans some 410,000 clones, about an eighth being singletons. Material: naive CD4+ T cells from blood. These receptors were obtained from a woman younger than 30 in good health.

The chain recombines TRBV7-2 with TRBJ2-2; D not resolved. The CDR3 spans 14 residues. V lost 5 bases and J lost 3, with 10 bases in between. CDR1 SGHTA and CDR2 FQGNSA come from the germline V gene. The CDR3 loop is CASSPQWDTGELFF. As DNA, the CDR3 is TGTGCCAGCAGCCCCCAGTGGGACACCGGGGAGCTGTTTTTT.

The chain is built from TRBV18 and TRBJ2-6; D not resolved. Germline values: CDR1 KGHSH, CDR2 LQKENI. There are 16 residues in the CDR3. V lost 1 base, J lost 1 base, and 8 bases lay in between. The CDR3 DNA reads as TGTGCCAGCTCACCACTCGCGGATTCTGGGGCCAACGTCCTGACTTTC. Encoded protein: CASSPLADSGANVLTF. The full variable domain, its missing parts supplied by reference TRBV18 and TRBJ2-6, is NAGVMQNPRHLVRRRGQEARLRCSPMKGHSHVYWYRQLPEEGLKFMVYLQKENIIDESGMPKERFSAEFPKEGPSILRIQQVVRGDSAAYFCASSPLADSGANVLTFGAGSRLTVL.

This clone occurred a few times. CDR3 DNA: TGTGCCAGCAGCCGCCCGACTAGGGGTTTAAGCACAGATACGCAGTATTTT. Translation: CASSRPTRGLSTDTQYF. The V call is TRBV7-2, the J call TRBJ2-3; maybe TRBD2 (6 bases). Trimming took off 5 bases at V and 0 bases at J, with 18 bases between the two ends. Germline-derived CDR1 and CDR2 are SGHTA and FQGNSA. The length of the CDR3 is 17 residues.

This clone was counted a few times. The chain combines TRBV5-4 with TRBJ2-5, with no clear D. The germline CDR1 and CDR2 sequences are SGHNT and YYREEE (reference sequence). The germline V and J ends were trimmed by 1 base and 5 bases, with 9 bases remaining between them. This CDR3 contains 13 residues. The CDR3 spells CASSLIEAETQYF. CDR3 nucleotide sequence: TGTGCCAGCAGCTTGATAGAGGCTGAGACCCAGTACTTC.

The rearrangement joins TRBV19 to TRBJ1-3, with TRBD1 as a possible D gene (5 bases). Trimming removed 7 bases from V and 0 bases from J, with 16 bases in between. The germline CDR1 and CDR2 sequences are LNHDA and SQIVND (reference sequence). The CDR3 sequence is 16 residues long. DNA for the CDR3: TGTGCCAGTACTATGGCGGGGCCGGTCTCTGGAAACACCATATATTTT. Translated: CASTMAGPVSGNTIYF.

At least ten counts were recorded for this clone. This rearrangement joins TRBV30 to TRBJ2-5; D gene ambiguous. Germline assignment: CDR1 GTSNPN and CDR2 SVGIG (reference sequence). This CDR3 region has 13 residues. V was shortened by 2 bases and J by 4 bases, with 11 bases between the two germline ends. CDR3 in DNA: TGTGCCTGGAGTCCCAGCGACATAGAGACCCAGTACTTC. This sequence encodes CAWSPSDIETQYF. Based on the CDR3 plus reference TRBV30 and TRBJ2-5, the full variable domain is SQTIHQWPATLVQPVGSPLSLECTVEGTSNPNLYWYRQAAGRGLQLLFYSVGIGQISSEVPQNLSASRPQDRQFILSSKKLLLSDSGFYLCAWSPSDIETQYFGPGTRLLVL.

V and J are TRBV25-1 and TRBJ1-1; D ambiguous. V was shortened by 3 bases and J by 8 bases, with 7 bases between the two germline ends. CDR3 length: 11 residues. The V gene's germline CDR1 is MGHDK and CDR2 SYGVNS. CDR3 region: CASSEGYEAFF. The CDR3 DNA follows: TGTGCCAGCAGTGAGGGCTACGAAGCTTTCTTT.

In its sample, this clone was seen a few times. This chain uses TRBV6-5 with TRBJ1-2; no firm D call. The V end was cut by 6 bases, the J end by 7 bases, with 15 bases between. Germline loops: CDR1 MNHEY, CDR2 SVGAGI. CDR3 length: 13 residues. As DNA, the CDR3 is TGTGCCAGCAGCCGAGGCCCGGCCAGTGGCTACACCTTC. This sequence encodes CASSRGPASGYTF.

This clone showed up just a few times. CDR3: CASSRRQGANTEAFF. The CDR3 DNA sequence: TGTGCCAGCAGCAGACGACAGGGTGCGAACACTGAAGCTTTCTTT. The rearrangement joins TRBV11-1 to TRBJ1-1; 7 positions match TRBD1. The V and J ends lost 5 bases and 1 base, in that order; junction bases with no gene match: 7. This CDR3 comprises 15 residues. Looked up from germline, CDR1 is SGHAT and CDR2 is FQDESV (reference sequence).

In its sample, this clone was seen a few times. This chain joins TRBV23-1 and TRBJ2-7; TRBD1 might be the D (5 bases). TRBV23-1 is recorded as an ORF, its role being uncertain. The CDR3 runs 14 residues. Trimming removed 0 bases at V and 3 bases at J, with 9 bases between. The DNA of the CDR3 is TGCGCCAGCAGTCAATCCAGGGTACGCTACGAGCAGTACGTC. Its protein product is CASSQSRVRYEQYV.

Only a few counts were recorded for this clone. This chain joins TRBV5-4 and TRBJ2-7; TRBD2 agrees at 8 bases. Germline CDR1 reads SGHNT; CDR2 reads YYREEE (reference sequence). The junction had 13 bases not matched to a gene; V was cut back by 4 bases and J by 10 bases. This CDR3 has 14 residues. CDR3 sequence reads: CASSQAGGEVSQYF. Here the CDR3 DNA reads TGTGCCAGCAGCCAGGCGGGAGGCGAGGTCTCACAGTACTTC. Supplemented by reference TRBV5-4 and TRBJ2-7, the full variable domain reads ETGVTQSPTHLIKTRGQQVTLRCSSQSGHNTVSWYQQALGQGPQFIFQYYREEENGRGNFPPRFSGLQFPNYSSELNVNALELDDSALYLCASSQAGGEVSQYFGPGTRLTVT.

J is TRBJ2-6 and V is TRBV9; 8 bases match TRBD1. Per the germline V gene, CDR1 is SGDLS and CDR2 is YYNGEE. Trimming cost V 3 bases and J 10 bases; bases outside gene matches: 6. The CDR3 runs 14 residues. The CDR3 nucleotides read TGTGCCAGCAGCGCACTATGGGACAGGAACGTCCTGACTTTC. It is translated as CASSALWDRNVLTF.

This clone has only a few counts. The chain has TRBV14 and TRBJ1-2; no firm D call. Germline-derived CDR1 and CDR2 are SGHDN and FVKESK. The CDR3 totals 13 residues. Trimming took 3 bases from V and 6 from J, leaving 11 bases between them. The CDR3 DNA reads as TGTGCCAGCAGCCACGGGCCCGGGGATGGCTACACCTTC. Its translation is CASSHGPGDGYTF. The full variable domain, rest sourced from reference TRBV14 and TRBJ1-2, is EAGVTQFPSHSVIEKGQTVTLRCDPISGHDNLYWYRRVMGKEIKFLLHFVKESKQDESGMPNNRFLAERTGGTYSTLKVQPAELEDSGVYFCASSHGPGDGYTFGSGTRLTVV.

The J gene is TRBJ2-1, the V gene TRBV4-2, with TRBD2 identical over 11 bases. J gave up 4 bases and V 6 bases, and 11 bases lay outside the gene matches. CDR1 is LGHNA, CDR2 YNFKEQ, per germline. The CDR3 has 17 amino acids. The CDR3 sequence: CASSPRGTSGLYNEQFF. The CDR3 DNA follows: TGTGCCAGCAGTCCAAGGGGGACTAGCGGCCTATACAATGAGCAGTTCTTC.

CDR3 sequence: CASSLVGADQPQHF. Written as DNA, the CDR3 is TGCGCCAGCAGCTTGGTGGGGGCCGATCAGCCCCAGCATTTT. This rearrangement joins TRBV5-1 to TRBJ1-5; perhaps TRBD1 as D (6 bases). The V and J ends lost 0 bases and 5 bases respectively, with 9 bases between them. Germline CDR1 reads SGHRS; CDR2 reads YFSETQ. The CDR3 contains 14 residues.

There are a few counts of this clone. This chain connects TRBV5-5 to TRBJ2-1; TRBD1 agrees at 11 bases. Trimming at V came to 3 bases and at J to 7 bases, leaving 6 bases not matched to a gene. Per the germline V gene, CDR1 is SGHKS and CDR2 is YYEKEE (reference sequence). The CDR3 extends over 15 amino acids. CDR3 nucleotide sequence: TGTGCCAGCAGCTGGAAAGGACAGGGGGCGAATGAGCAGTTCTTC. Translated, it gives CASSWKGQGANEQFF.